The rows below give T cell receptor beta chains drawn from one sample of a study of blood T cells in healthy people across ages. One entry per CDR3 protein, called by TCRdb with MiXCR from the 5' RACE reads. The data hold 1.5 million to 2 million distinct CDR3 sequences, with around half observed a single time. The sample was blood. Every receptor here comes from a woman aged 40 to 50 in good health. CDR3s include the opening cysteine and the closing phenylalanine or tryptophan. Each record gives: J gene, D gene, V gene, clone size, CDR3 DNA, CDR3 protein. D genes are given only for firm matches. Size is omitted from some rows. Given values are once, few, many or a class for expanded clones.

j_call: TRBJ2-1
d_call: NA
v_call: TRBV18
clone_size: NA
cdr3_nt: TGTGCCAGCTCACCAGGGAGCAGGGTGCAGCAGTTCTTC
cdr3_aa: CASSPGSRVQQFF

j_call: TRBJ2-3
d_call: TRBD2
v_call: TRBV7-7
clone_size: NA
cdr3_nt: TGTGCTAGCAGCCCAGCGGGGGGTCTTAGCACAGATACGCAGTATTTT
cdr3_aa: CASSPAGGLSTDTQYF

j_call: TRBJ2-3
d_call: TRBD2
v_call: TRBV6-6
clone_size: NA
cdr3_nt: TGTGCCAGCAGTTCACTAGCGGGGGGCTTTAGCACAGATACGCAGTATTTT
cdr3_aa: CASSSLAGGFSTDTQYF

j_call: TRBJ2-1
d_call: NA
v_call: TRBV20-1
clone_size: few
cdr3_nt: TGCAGTGCTCTCCCTCCTCTGAGCTCCTACAATGAGCAGTTCTTC
cdr3_aa: CSALPPLSSYNEQFF

j_call: TRBJ2-6
d_call: TRBD1
v_call: TRBV20-1
clone_size: NA
cdr3_nt: TGCAGTGCTACGGGCCAGGGGGCGAGCTCTGGGGCCAACGTCCTGACTTTC
cdr3_aa: CSATGQGASSGANVLTF

j_call: TRBJ2-7
d_call: NA
v_call: TRBV28
clone_size: few
cdr3_nt: TGTGCCAGCACCCCTCCAACACGGGCCTACGAGCAGTACTTC
cdr3_aa: CASTPPTRAYEQYF

j_call: TRBJ2-3
d_call: NA
v_call: TRBV20-1
clone_size: NA
cdr3_nt: TGCAGTGCCCCCCGGGCCGCGGATACGCAGTATTTT
cdr3_aa: CSAPRAADTQYF

j_call: TRBJ1-2
d_call: NA
v_call: TRBV20-1
clone_size: NA
cdr3_nt: TGCAGTGCTAGCCTTCGGACAGCCGCTTTAGGCTACACCTTC
cdr3_aa: CSASLRTAALGYTF

j_call: TRBJ2-3
d_call: NA
v_call: TRBV28
clone_size: NA
cdr3_nt: TGTGCCAGCAGCCCTCGGGGAACCTCGAAGGATACGCAGTATTTT
cdr3_aa: CASSPRGTSKDTQYF

j_call: TRBJ2-7
d_call: NA
v_call: TRBV11-2
clone_size: NA
cdr3_nt: TGTGCCAGCAGCTTTATACCCCGGCGGGTTACCTACAATGAGCAGTACTTC
cdr3_aa: CASSFIPRRVTYNEQYF

j_call: TRBJ2-3
d_call: NA
v_call: TRBV27
clone_size: few
cdr3_nt: TGTGCCAGCAGTTCACTAGAGATGTTCCCAGATACGCAGTATTTT
cdr3_aa: CASSSLEMFPDTQYF

j_call: TRBJ2-1
d_call: NA
v_call: TRBV20-1
clone_size: many
cdr3_nt: TGCAGCGCCGGGGGATACAATGAGCAGTTCTTC
cdr3_aa: CSAGGYNEQFF

j_call: TRBJ1-2
d_call: NA
v_call: TRBV20-1
clone_size: NA
cdr3_nt: TGCAGTGCCCCTATCCCTACCTCCTATGGCTACACCTTC
cdr3_aa: CSAPIPTSYGYTF

j_call: TRBJ2-1
d_call: TRBD1
v_call: TRBV12-3/TRBV12-4
clone_size: NA
cdr3_nt: TGTGCCAGCAGTTTAGGGGGCGGACAGGGGAATAGTGAGCAGTTCTTC
cdr3_aa: CASSLGGGQGNSEQFF

j_call: TRBJ2-5
d_call: TRBD2
v_call: TRBV9
clone_size: NA
cdr3_nt: TGTGCCAGCAGCGGGGGCGGGACTATATTAGAGACCCAGTACTTC
cdr3_aa: CASSGGGTILETQYF

j_call: TRBJ1-5
d_call: TRBD1
v_call: TRBV20-1
clone_size: NA
cdr3_nt: TGCAGTGCCCGAACGGGACAGGGTAACAATCAGCTCCAGCATTTT
cdr3_aa: CSARTGQGNNQLQHF

j_call: TRBJ2-5
d_call: NA
v_call: TRBV28
clone_size: NA
cdr3_nt: TGTGCCAGCAGTTCCCAATCTGGGGGAACGGAGATCCAGTACTTC
cdr3_aa: CASSSQSGGTEIQYF

j_call: TRBJ1-5
d_call: NA
v_call: TRBV20-1
clone_size: NA
cdr3_nt: TGCAGTGCTAGAGAGCCCAGGGGCGAGAAACAGCCCCAGCATTTT
cdr3_aa: CSAREPRGEKQPQHF

j_call: TRBJ2-4
d_call: NA
v_call: TRBV11-2
clone_size: few
cdr3_nt: TGTGCCAGCAGCTTAAGGGGGACCCCGGGAAAAAACATTCAGTACTTC
cdr3_aa: CASSLRGTPGKNIQYF

j_call: TRBJ1-2
d_call: TRBD1
v_call: TRBV9
clone_size: NA
cdr3_nt: TGTGCCAGCAGCGTAATGACAGGGGGCGCGAGCTACACCTTC
cdr3_aa: CASSVMTGGASYTF

j_call: TRBJ1-2
d_call: NA
v_call: TRBV20-1
clone_size: NA
cdr3_nt: TGCAGTGCTAGTCGGGACCAGGGGAATGGCTACACCTTC
cdr3_aa: CSASRDQGNGYTF

j_call: TRBJ2-3
d_call: NA
v_call: TRBV28
clone_size: few
cdr3_nt: TGTGCCAGCAGTTTATTCGGCCTAGTTGGGACAGATACGCAGTATTTT
cdr3_aa: CASSLFGLVGTDTQYF

j_call: TRBJ1-2
d_call: NA
v_call: TRBV27
clone_size: NA
cdr3_nt: TGTGCCAGCAGTTTAATAGGAGACGGCGGCTATGGCTACACCTTC
cdr3_aa: CASSLIGDGGYGYTF

j_call: TRBJ2-1
d_call: TRBD2
v_call: TRBV20-1
clone_size: few
cdr3_nt: TGCAGTGCTACCCGAGCGGGGGGCACCAACAATGAGCAGTTCTTC
cdr3_aa: CSATRAGGTNNEQFF

j_call: TRBJ1-4
d_call: NA
v_call: TRBV10-2
clone_size: NA
cdr3_nt: TGCGCCAGCAGAGGGTCCCCCAGAGGAGAAAAACTGTTTTTT
cdr3_aa: CASRGSPRGEKLFF

j_call: TRBJ2-7
d_call: NA
v_call: TRBV2
clone_size: NA
cdr3_nt: TGTGCCAGCATCGGAGAGACCTACGAGCAGTACTTC
cdr3_aa: CASIGETYEQYF

j_call: TRBJ2-1
d_call: NA
v_call: TRBV7-3
clone_size: NA
cdr3_nt: TGTGCCAGCAGCCCGGAGGGATACAATGAGCAGTTCTTC
cdr3_aa: CASSPEGYNEQFF

j_call: TRBJ2-3
d_call: NA
v_call: TRBV14
clone_size: NA
cdr3_nt: TGTGCCAGCAGCCAAGGCCGTGCGGCAGATACGCAGTATTTT
cdr3_aa: CASSQGRAADTQYF

j_call: TRBJ1-5
d_call: TRBD1
v_call: TRBV5-1
clone_size: few
cdr3_nt: TGCGCCAGCAGCGTGACAGGGGCTAGGAATCAGCCCCAGCATTTT
cdr3_aa: CASSVTGARNQPQHF

j_call: TRBJ2-5
d_call: TRBD2
v_call: TRBV19
clone_size: NA
cdr3_nt: TGTGCCGGTAGTGAGGGACTAGCTTTATCGGAGACCCAGTACTTC
cdr3_aa: CAGSEGLALSETQYF

j_call: TRBJ1-5
d_call: NA
v_call: TRBV27
clone_size: few
cdr3_nt: TGTGCCAGCAGGGGAGGGGGGACGGGGCAGCCCCAGCATTTT
cdr3_aa: CASRGGGTGQPQHF

j_call: TRBJ2-7
d_call: TRBD2
v_call: TRBV27
clone_size: few
cdr3_nt: TGTGCCAGCAGTTCGTACGGGGGGATAAACTCCTACGAGCAGTACTTC
cdr3_aa: CASSSYGGINSYEQYF

j_call: TRBJ2-5
d_call: NA
v_call: TRBV5-1
clone_size: NA
cdr3_nt: TGCGCCAGCAGCTTGGAACAGTTGGCCGGGGGGACCCAGTACTTC
cdr3_aa: CASSLEQLAGGTQYF

j_call: TRBJ1-6
d_call: NA
v_call: TRBV6-2/TRBV6-3
clone_size: NA
cdr3_nt: TGTGCCAGCAGTCCACTCCAGGCAGGGGATAATTCACCCCTCCACTTT
cdr3_aa: CASSPLQAGDNSPLHF

j_call: TRBJ2-1
d_call: TRBD2
v_call: TRBV7-9
clone_size: NA
cdr3_nt: TGTGCCAGCAGCTTAGCCCTAGCGGTTGGGGTCAATGAGCAGTTCTTC
cdr3_aa: CASSLALAVGVNEQFF

j_call: TRBJ2-3
d_call: TRBD2
v_call: TRBV15
clone_size: few
cdr3_nt: TGTGCCACCAGCGGAGCGGGGCGCACAGATACGCAGTATTTT
cdr3_aa: CATSGAGRTDTQYF

j_call: TRBJ2-7
d_call: NA
v_call: TRBV28
clone_size: few
cdr3_nt: TGTGCCAGCAGCTTATACTATGGGACACCCTACGAGCAGTACTTC
cdr3_aa: CASSLYYGTPYEQYF

j_call: TRBJ2-5
d_call: TRBD2
v_call: TRBV2
clone_size: few
cdr3_nt: TGTGCCAGCAGTGTAAGGCTAGCGGGGTTAGAGACCCAGTACTTC
cdr3_aa: CASSVRLAGLETQYF

j_call: TRBJ1-1
d_call: TRBD1
v_call: TRBV18
clone_size: NA
cdr3_nt: TGTGCCAGCTCACCAACCCTGGGACAGGCAAACACTGAAGCTTTCTTT
cdr3_aa: CASSPTLGQANTEAFF

j_call: TRBJ2-3
d_call: TRBD1
v_call: TRBV18
clone_size: NA
cdr3_nt: TGTGCCAGCTCACCACTTTGGGACAGCGCAGATACGCAGTATTTT
cdr3_aa: CASSPLWDSADTQYF

j_call: TRBJ1-2
d_call: TRBD1
v_call: TRBV20-1
clone_size: many
cdr3_nt: TGCAGTGCTAGAGCCCAACAGGGGGTCAACTATGGCTACACCTTC
cdr3_aa: CSARAQQGVNYGYTF

j_call: TRBJ1-2
d_call: TRBD1
v_call: TRBV29-1
clone_size: few
cdr3_nt: TGCAGCGTTGAACCGGCCAGGGGGTTGTCTGGCTACACCTTC
cdr3_aa: CSVEPARGLSGYTF

j_call: TRBJ1-2
d_call: TRBD1
v_call: TRBV15
clone_size: NA
cdr3_nt: TGTGCCACCAGCAGAGATCATACAGGGGGGTATGGCTACACCTTC
cdr3_aa: CATSRDHTGGYGYTF

j_call: TRBJ2-1
d_call: TRBD2
v_call: TRBV20-1
clone_size: few
cdr3_nt: TGCAGTGCTTCCCCCACTCCTGGACTAGCGGGGGACCCATACTACAATGAGCAGTTCTTC
cdr3_aa: CSASPTPGLAGDPYYNEQFF

j_call: TRBJ1-1
d_call: TRBD1
v_call: TRBV14
clone_size: NA
cdr3_nt: TGTGCCAGCAGCCCTACAGGGGGCGGGTTGACTGAAGCTTTCTTT
cdr3_aa: CASSPTGGGLTEAFF

j_call: TRBJ2-1
d_call: TRBD2
v_call: TRBV5-1
clone_size: NA
cdr3_nt: TGCGCCGGCAGCTTGGAGGCTAGCGGGGGGGACCACTCCTACAATGAGCAGTTCTTC
cdr3_aa: CAGSLEASGGDHSYNEQFF

j_call: TRBJ1-5
d_call: NA
v_call: TRBV9
clone_size: NA
cdr3_nt: TGTGCCAGCAGCGCGAACGGGGGTCAGCCCCAGCATTTT
cdr3_aa: CASSANGGQPQHF

j_call: TRBJ2-5
d_call: NA
v_call: TRBV2
clone_size: NA
cdr3_nt: TGTGCCAGCACCTGGGGAAGGGGGCAAGAGACCCAGTACTTC
cdr3_aa: CASTWGRGQETQYF

j_call: TRBJ2-7
d_call: NA
v_call: TRBV15
clone_size: few
cdr3_nt: TGTGCCACCAGCAGAATTACAGGGCACGAGCAGTACTTC
cdr3_aa: CATSRITGHEQYF

j_call: TRBJ1-2
d_call: TRBD1
v_call: TRBV7-9
clone_size: few
cdr3_nt: TGTGCCAGCAGCCCGACAGGGGAATATGGCTACACCTTC
cdr3_aa: CASSPTGEYGYTF

j_call: TRBJ2-1
d_call: TRBD2
v_call: TRBV3-1
clone_size: NA
cdr3_nt: TGTGCCAGCAGCCTGGGGACTAGCGGGGGGCCCTACAATGAGCAGTTCTTC
cdr3_aa: CASSLGTSGGPYNEQFF